These 29 T cell receptor beta chains came from one sample sequenced in a study of blood T cell repertoires in COVID-19. TCRdb's table, derived via immunoSEQ multiplex PCR, lists solely in-frame clones and lacks some. The sample shows under 150,000 clones, 90% of them seen only once. The specimen sequenced was peripheral blood. These receptors came from a man aged 45-65 years with active COVID-19.

This rearrangement joins TRBV5-5 to TRBJ1-2; no definite D call. The V end lost 2 bases, the J end lost 0 bases, and 8 bases lay between the germline ends. CDR3 size: 14 residues. The germline gives CDR1 SGHKS, CDR2 YYEKEE (reference sequence). In DNA, the CDR3 is TGTGCCAGCAGCTTCCCGCACACTAACTATGGCTACACCTTC. Protein product: CASSFPHTNYGYTF.

The chain is built from TRBV6-5 and TRBJ1-2; 10 bases line up with TRBD1. The germline V gene encodes CDR1 MNHEY and CDR2 SVGAGI. The junction had 5 bases not matched to a gene; V was cut back by 5 bases and J by 2 bases. CDR3 size: 15 residues. In nucleotides, the CDR3 is TGTGCCAGCAGTACCCGGGACAGGGGAAACTATGGCTACACCTTC. Residues: CASSTRDRGNYGYTF.

This clone has just a few counts. CDR3 bases: TGTGCCAGCGCCTCCCTCTTGGGGGCGCCTGGAAACACCATATATTTT. It translates to CASASLLGAPGNTIYF. The rearrangement joins TRBV3-1 (or the pseudogene TRBV3-2) to TRBJ1-3, with D perhaps TRBD1 (6 bases). Trimming took off 8 bases at V and 2 bases at J, with 19 bases between the two ends. The V gene's germline CDR1 is LGHDT and CDR2 YNNKEL (reference sequence). The CDR3 is made up of 16 amino acids.

This chain's CDR3 is CASTTEGGGGYTF. CDR3 sequence (DNA): TGTGCCAGCACTACGGAAGGGGGCGGGGGCTACACCTTC. The chain links TRBV2 to TRBJ1-2; 7 bases align to TRBD1. The CDR3 has 13 residues. Germline CDR1 reads SNHLY; CDR2 reads FYNNEI. Trimming removed 7 bases from V and 8 bases from J; junction bases left unmatched: 10.

The chain joins TRBV6-5 to TRBJ2-3; D possibly corresponds to TRBD1 (5 bases). The CDR3 has 13 amino acids. CDR1 and CDR2 from the germline V gene are MNHEY and SVGAGI. V was cut by 6 bases and J by 2 bases, with 9 bases left in between. The CDR3 here is CASRTDLTDTQYF. The CDR3 nucleotides are TGTGCCAGCAGGACAGACCTCACAGATACGCAGTATTTT.

V gene TRBV7-3 combines with J gene TRBJ1-2; 7 bases are shared with TRBD1. The CDR3 has 13 residues. V shed 2 bases and J 7 bases; nucleotides not matched to a gene: 4. The germline gives CDR1 SGHTA, CDR2 FQGTGA. The CDR3: CASSLEGAGGYTF. The CDR3 DNA is TGTGCCAGCAGCTTAGAGGGGGCAGGTGGCTACACCTTC.

J is TRBJ1-2 and V is TRBV30; D might be TRBD1 (6 bases). The V and J ends lost 0 bases and 8 bases respectively, with 19 bases between them. Germline V lookup: CDR1 GTSNPN, CDR2 SVGIG (reference sequence). CDR3 length: 15 residues. In DNA form, the CDR3 reads TGTGCCTGGAGTGTACTCTCCACAGGGTTCGGCGGCTACACCTTC. Translated: CAWSVLSTGFGGYTF.

J is TRBJ2-1 and V is TRBV5-1, with TRBD2 matching 9 bases. Germline CDR1 SGHRS, CDR2 YFSETQ. The CDR3 totals 15 residues. The V and J ends lost 4 bases and 4 bases, in that order; junction bases with no gene match: 6. CDR3 region: CASSLGLAGYNEQFF. CDR3 sequence (DNA): TGCGCCAGCAGCCTCGGGCTAGCGGGATACAATGAGCAGTTCTTC.

This clone was observed a handful of times. The chain links TRBV6-2 or TRBV6-3 to TRBJ2-7, with D tentatively TRBD2 (6 bases). Trimming removed 6 bases from V and 0 bases from J, with 15 bases in between. CDR1 is MNHEY and CDR2 is SVGEGT in the germline V gene. The CDR3 is 15 residues long. The CDR3 region is CASSPRGDLSYEQYF. Written as DNA, the CDR3 is TGTGCCAGCAGCCCCCGCGGGGACCTCTCCTACGAGCAGTACTTC.

The CDR3 region is CASSWTGNEKLFF. The CDR3 region has the DNA TGCGCCAGCAGCTGGACAGGGAACGAAAAACTGTTTTTT. This sequence joins TRBV4-1 and TRBJ1-4; 8 nucleotides align to TRBD1. CDR3 length: 13 residues. J lost 8 bases, V lost 5 bases, and 4 bases had no gene match. CDR1 and CDR2 from the germline V gene are MGHRA and YSYEKL.

This clone was counted between two and nine times. V is TRBV4-2 and J is TRBJ2-1, with 14 nucleotides matching TRBD2. Trimming at V came to 4 bases and at J to 6 bases, leaving 2 bases not matched to a gene. Per germline, CDR1 LGHNA and CDR2 YNFKEQ. The CDR3 runs 15 residues. CDR3 amino acids: CASSLGTSGGNEQFF. DNA of the CDR3: TGTGCCAGCAGCCTGGGGACTAGCGGGGGCAATGAGCAGTTCTTC.

V and J are TRBV2 and TRBJ2-1; D is undetermined. Trimming left V 11 bases short and J 1 base short, with 9 bases between. Germline CDR1 reads SNHLY; CDR2 reads FYNNEI. This CDR3 has 12 residues. DNA for the CDR3: TGTGCCGGTAGTTTTTCCTACAATGAGCAGTTCTTC. It encodes CAGSFSYNEQFF.

This chain links TRBV5-6 with TRBJ2-7; TRBD1 is a possible D gene (6 bases). The CDR3 loop spans 16 amino acids. The germline V gene has CDR1 SGHDT and CDR2 YYEEEE. Trimming removed 3 bases from V and 2 bases from J, with 18 bases in between. CDR3 in amino acids: CASSSTYTGSTYEQYF. CDR3 coding DNA: TGTGCCAGCAGCTCCACCTACACAGGGAGCACCTACGAGCAGTACTTC. The full variable domain, completed using reference TRBV5-6 and TRBJ2-7, is DAGVTQSPTHLIKTRGQQVTLRCSPKSGHDTVSWYQQALGQGPQFIFQYYEEEERQRGNFPDRFSGHQFPNYSSELNVNALLLGDSALYLCASSSTYTGSTYEQYFGPGTRLTVT.

The chain joins TRBV3-1 (or the pseudogene TRBV3-2) to TRBJ1-6, with a tentative D call TRBD1 (6 bases). Deletions cut 4 bases from V and 5 bases from J, with 9 bases between. The CDR3 loop spans 14 amino acids. CDR1 LGHDT and CDR2 YNNKEL come from the germline V gene (reference sequence). The CDR3 nucleotides read TGTGCCAGCAGCCCTCAGGGGAATAATTCACCCCTCCACTTT. Translated, it gives CASSPQGNNSPLHF.

V and J are TRBV5-1 and TRBJ1-4, with unresolved D. The V end was cut by 4 bases, the J end by 0 bases, with 10 bases between. The CDR3 loop spans 15 amino acids. Per the germline V gene, CDR1 is SGHRS and CDR2 is YFSETQ. The CDR3 nucleotides are TGCGCCAGCAGCCTGGTCTTTGCAACTAATGAAAAACTGTTTTTT. Translated: CASSLVFATNEKLFF. Full variable domain (remainder filled in from reference TRBV5-1 and TRBJ1-4): KAGVTQTPRYLIKTRGQQVTLSCSPISGHRSVSWYQQTPGQGLQFLFEYFSETQRNKGNFPGRFSGRQFSNSRSEMNVSTLELGDSALYLCASSLVFATNEKLFFGSGTQLSVL.

This chain uses TRBV5-6 with TRBJ2-2; 12 bases fit TRBD1. Germline CDR1 is SGHDT and CDR2 is YYEEEE. Trimming took 4 bases from V and 7 from J; bases not matched to a gene: 11. The CDR3 has 17 amino acids. The CDR3 coding sequence is TGTGCCAGCAGCCTCTTCGGGGACAGGGGGCTTGACGGGGAGCTGTTTTTT. Its translation is CASSLFGDRGLDGELFF.

This clone was counted only a few times. The rearrangement links TRBV4-1 to TRBJ2-1; 8 nucleotides line up with TRBD2. The V gene's germline CDR1 is MGHRA and CDR2 YSYEKL. CDR3 size: 16 residues. The J segment lost 5 bases and the V segment lost 5 bases, leaving 11 bases of the junction unmatched. The CDR3 reads CASSITAGLGDNEQFF. In DNA form, the CDR3 reads TGCGCCAGCAGCATCACCGCGGGACTAGGGGACAATGAGCAGTTCTTC.

CDR3 sequence: CASGSSGSTGELFF. The DNA of the CDR3 is TGCGCCAGCGGTTCTAGCGGGAGCACCGGGGAGCTGTTTTTT. The gene calls are TRBV4-1 and TRBJ2-2; 10 nucleotides line up with TRBD2. The CDR3 length is 14 residues. V was clipped by 8 bases and J by 4 bases; unmatched bases: 4. Germline CDR1 is MGHRA and CDR2 is YSYEKL.

This chain links TRBV2 with TRBJ1-3, with TRBD1 matching 7 bases. Germline values: CDR1 SNHLY, CDR2 FYNNEI. V was pared by 2 bases and J by 3 bases, with 1 base of the junction left unmatched. The CDR3 length is 14 residues. Here the CDR3 DNA reads TGTGCCAGCAGTGAACAGGGGGATGGAAACACCATATATTTT. Amino acid sequence: CASSEQGDGNTIYF.

The chain uses TRBV5-1 and TRBJ2-2; 7 positions agree with TRBD2. With 1 base clipped from V and 4 bases from J, the junction kept 4 bases outside the gene matches. Germline lookup yields CDR1 SGHRS and CDR2 YFSETQ. The CDR3 extends over 15 amino acids. The CDR3 DNA follows: TGCGCCAGCAGCTTGCCTCGGGGGGTCACCGGGGAGCTGTTTTTT. Amino acids: CASSLPRGVTGELFF.

The V call is TRBV30, the J call TRBJ2-2; D possibly corresponds to TRBD1 (6 bases). The germline V and J ends were trimmed by 1 base and 3 bases, with 9 bases remaining between them. The germline V gene encodes CDR1 GTSNPN and CDR2 SVGIG (reference sequence). The CDR3 spans 14 residues. The CDR3: CAWSGGGHTGELFF. CDR3 coding DNA: TGTGCCTGGAGTGGTGGGGGCCACACCGGGGAGCTGTTTTTT.

The chain couples TRBV7-6 to TRBJ1-3, with TRBD1 matching over 7 bases. With 3 bases clipped from V and 4 bases from J, the junction kept 9 bases outside the gene matches. CDR1 and CDR2 (germline): SGHVS, FNYEAQ. This CDR3 region has 16 residues. CDR3 nucleotides: TGTGCCAGCAGCTTCAGACAGGGAGTAGGAGGAAACACCATATATTTT. It encodes CASSFRQGVGGNTIYF.

This chain links TRBV10-2 with TRBJ2-4; D unresolved. The CDR3 covers 16 residues. CDR1 WSHSY and CDR2 SAAADI come from the germline V gene. The germline V and J ends were trimmed by 6 bases and 0 bases, with 15 bases remaining between them. CDR3 sequence reads: CASSPIPTLAKNIQYF. Here the CDR3 DNA reads TGCGCCAGCAGCCCGATCCCGACTTTAGCCAAAAACATTCAGTACTTC.

This chain uses TRBV4-2 with TRBJ1-2; the match to TRBD1 covers 7 bases. V trimming: 1 base; J trimming: 2 bases; junction bases outside the gene matches: 4. The CDR3 contains 15 residues. Germline V gene data show CDR1 as LGHNA and CDR2 as YNFKEQ. This CDR3 reads CASSQGDRANYGYTF. CDR3 sequence (DNA): TGTGCCAGCAGCCAAGGGGACAGAGCCAACTATGGCTACACCTTC.

This rearrangement joins TRBV4-1 to TRBJ2-7; 11 bases are shared with TRBD1. Trimming cost V 4 bases and J 3 bases; bases outside gene matches: 2. CDR3 length: 14 amino acids. Germline CDR1 and CDR2: MGHRA and YSYEKL. The CDR3 region has the DNA TGCGCCAGCAGCCGGGGACAGGGGGTCTACGAGCAGTACTTC. This gives the protein CASSRGQGVYEQYF.

The chain joins TRBV7-9 to TRBJ1-4; 10 bases agree with TRBD1. The CDR3 sequence is 16 residues long. V shed 5 bases, J shed 8 bases, and the junction held 11 bases outside the gene matches. Germline loops: CDR1 SEHNR, CDR2 FQNEAQ (reference sequence). CDR3 nucleotide sequence: TGTGCCAGCAGCACAAGTGACAGGGGGCTCCGGGAAAAACTGTTTTTT. It translates to CASSTSDRGLREKLFF. Complete variable domain (other parts from reference TRBV7-9 and TRBJ1-4): DTGVSQNPRHKITKRGQNVTFRCDPISEHNRLYWYRQTLGQGPEFLTYFQNEAQLEKSRLLSDRFSAERPKGSFSTLEIQRTEQGDSAMYLCASSTSDRGLREKLFFGSGTQLSVL.

The chain is built from TRBV5-6 and TRBJ2-7; unclear D gene. V was pared by 5 bases and J by 0 bases, with 12 bases between. Looked up from germline, CDR1 is SGHDT and CDR2 is YYEEEE. There are 14 residues in the CDR3. CDR3 bases: TGTGCCAGCAGTTACTCAGGTAGCTCCTACGAGCAGTACGTC. This encodes CASSYSGSSYEQYV.

This chain uses TRBV11-3 with TRBJ2-1, with a weak D call TRBD2 (5 bases). The V end was cut by 1 base, the J end by 6 bases, with 10 bases between. This CDR3 has 14 residues. Looked up from germline, CDR1 is SGHNT and CDR2 is YENEEA. CDR3 sequence reads: CASSLGPEVNEQFF. The CDR3 bases are TGTGCCAGCAGCTTAGGTCCGGAGGTCAATGAGCAGTTCTTC.

The chain links TRBV6-5 to TRBJ1-1; 7 bases match TRBD1. V lost 2 bases and J lost 2; bases outside the gene matches: 5. The CDR3 covers 15 residues. The germline gives CDR1 MNHEY, CDR2 SVGAGI. CDR3 sequence (DNA): TGTGCCAGCAGTTACGAAAGGGGGCTTAACACTGAAGCTTTCTTT. This translates into CASSYERGLNTEAFF.